This TCR beta chain was found in a study of blood T cells in healthy people across ages. Findings and caveats of the study: CMV status of donors was not determined, possibly confounding expanded clonotype changes. Roughly linear declines in TCR beta diversity per million T cells occurred with age.

Alongside a J-beta primer mix, a sample-barcoded 5' primer served in a second PCR lasting roughly 7 to 12 cycles. Every cDNA molecule bore a tag from a template-switch adaptor containing 12 random nucleotides. TCRdb fed the 5' RACE reads into MiXCR, producing one record per CDR3 protein. Here the sample spans some 1.7 million distinct CDR3 sequences, under 30% being singletons. Germline values: CDR1 SGHTA, CDR2 FQGNSA. V gave up 1 base and J gave up 6 bases, with 10 bases separating them. This CDR3 has 13 amino acids. Those donating, healthy Caucasian individuals from Russia, were aged roughly 6 to 90. This clonotype was observed at least ten times. The antigen is undetermined.

The chain uses TRBV7-2 and TRBJ2-7; D is unresolved. The sequenced sample was blood. The receptor's source is a woman aged 25-40 years in good health. The CDR3 bases are TGTGCCAGCAGCTTAGTGCGAGTGACCGAGCAGTACTTC. This gives the protein CASSLVRVTEQYF.